This T cell receptor (beta chain) was found in a study of blood T cell repertoires in COVID-19. Two negative PCRs, clearance, or symptom resolution characterized the recovered Cohort 3 donors. Germline V gene data show CDR1 as SGHNT and CDR2 as YENEEA. V gave up 3 bases and J gave up 1 base, with 8 bases separating them. This CDR3 spans 14 amino acids. Assay used: immunoSEQ multiplex PCR; TCRdb lists only in-frame clones, some missing. Among approximately 300,000 clones listed, 85% to 90% were seen once. This sequence was found in a man in his thirties or forties who had recovered from COVID-19. The gene calls are TRBV11-3 and TRBJ2-3; D perhaps matches TRBD2 (6 bases). Source material: PBMCs or T cells enriched from blood (not recorded which). CDR3 region: CASSFSGGTDTQYF. CDR3 coding DNA: TGTGCCAGCAGCTTCTCGGGGGGCACAGATACGCAGTATTTT.